This T cell receptor (beta chain) emerged from a study of blood T cell repertoires in COVID-19 (TCRdb year 2020). About the study as a whole: Samples covering the acute and convalescent phases of COVID-19 were provided by collaborators in the United States, Italy and Spain. The prospective study material was composed of cDNA or gDNA derived from T cells, B-cell-depleted T cells, or PBMCs. The dataset comprised deeply sampled blood TCRbeta repertoires from subjects exposed to, actively infected with, or recovered from COVID-19. A freely available public database, intended as a resource for researchers studying the immune response to SARS-CoV-2, is where the repertoires were released. Samples came from the ongoing ImmuneRACE study (first 160 participants) plus 1,254 subjects from 6 global collaborators. A de-identified subject ID, COVID-19 status, age in years and sex were almost always included in the sample metadata. Where available, HLA class I and class II types were obtained from metadata supplied by the sample provider rather than from assay-based typing. Here is what the overall study found, with its caveats: How much clinical and demographic metadata was included differed by source and by participant, and the metadata was provided uncurated.

TCRbeta CDR3 regions were amplified from genomic DNA by means of the immunoSEQ Assay, a bias-controlled multiplex PCR. As for how the authors treated the data: Within the assay, amplification of reference gene primers was used to estimate how many nucleated cells each sample contained. To quantify the absolute abundance of each unique TCRbeta CDR3 rearrangement, sequence reads were collapsed and filtered. Productive Simpson clonality was computed per sample as the square root of Simpson's diversity index over productive rearrangements. TCRdb's version of the immuneACCESS table is confined to in-frame rearrangements and falls short of the full clone set. An unresolved V gene accounts for under half of the shortfall where checked; the remainder is of unknown origin. V, J and clone size are those of that table, while D and trimming were read from the DNA. The sample table records 180,000 or so clones; around 80% of these occur just once. The ten most abundant clones make up about 14% of the sample.

With regard to this clone: Its target antigen remains unknown. Base qualities are missing; no much larger clone stands one base away.

One collaborating source in Seattle enrolled patients while the patients were actively infected and followed the patients over time throughout the course of disease. Whole blood was collected in K2EDTA tubes by collaborating institutions according to the institutions' own protocols. Collaborator samples were shipped for TCRbeta analysis as frozen whole blood, isolated PBMCs, or DNA extracted from either sample type. Taken from the germline V gene, the CDR1 and CDR2 loops are MDHEN and SYDVKM. The CDR3 runs 17 amino acids, cysteine and phenylalanine included. Left in the record is the CDR3 DNA by itself, 51 bases read in frame from the first base. V is cut by 4 bases and J by 0 bases, and the space between the germline ends is 13 bases.

In this chain, TRBV28 is recombined with TRBJ1-6; no D segment can be confidently identified. Specimen: peripheral blood. The receptor's source is a woman in her 70s with COVID-19, enrolled during active disease. The CDR3 loop reads CASSSEGRSSYNSPLHF. At the DNA level, the sequence is TGTGCCAGCAGTTCCGAGGGAAGGAGCTCCTATAATTCACCCCTCCACTTT.